This entry lists 3 T cell receptor beta chains sequenced from one sample in a study of regulatory T cells in long-lasting Graves disease. According to the study, TCR beta libraries were built with iRepertoire HTBI primers and CDR3-region Arm-PCR. Using its own MiXCR run on the multiplex PCR reads, TCRdb lists one record per CDR3 protein. The data hold a few hundred thousand distinct CDR3 sequences, with just over 20% observed a single time. Time point meaning: newly diagnosed GD, antithyroid drugs for less than 3 months. PBMCs provided the RNA from which the TCR library was made. Sequencing used peripheral blood mononuclear cells (PBMCs), obtained at new diagnosis, from a patient treated with antithyroid drugs. The receptor source for this set is a female donor with Graves disease.

The chain carries TRBV6-1 and TRBJ1-4, with no clear D. The germline gives CDR1 MNHNS, CDR2 SASEGT. Trimming removed 5 bases from V and 7 bases from J, with 8 bases in between. The CDR3 sequence is 12 residues long. DNA of the CDR3: TGTGCCAGCAGTCCCCGAGCTGAAAAACTGTTTTTT. Residues: CASSPRAEKLFF.

About this clonotype itself: A far larger clone is a single base away, which makes a read error likely. Because it lacks the conserved phenylalanine or tryptophan at the end, this CDR3 is likely a read error. It is unclear where the CDR3 begins or ends on the DNA, so no DNA is shown, and the CDR3 is as TCRdb lists it. V is TRBV20-1 and J is TRBJ2-1; the table calls TRBD2, which could not be checked here. The CDR3 sequence runs 15 residues, both termini included. The V gene's germline CDR1 is DFQATT and CDR2 SNEGSKA (reference sequence). The CDR3 protein is CSARSTSGPTDTQYL.

A word on this clonotype: A much larger clone lies one base from this, so it may be a read error. This chain joins TRBV7-9 and TRBJ1-2, with 9 bases aligning to TRBD1. The CDR3 covers 14 residues. Germline CDR1 and CDR2: SEHNR and FQNEAQ (reference sequence). CDR3 region: CTSSTGQGNYGYTF. For the CDR3, the DNA is TGTACCAGCAGCACCGGACAGGGGAACTATGGCTACACCTTC.